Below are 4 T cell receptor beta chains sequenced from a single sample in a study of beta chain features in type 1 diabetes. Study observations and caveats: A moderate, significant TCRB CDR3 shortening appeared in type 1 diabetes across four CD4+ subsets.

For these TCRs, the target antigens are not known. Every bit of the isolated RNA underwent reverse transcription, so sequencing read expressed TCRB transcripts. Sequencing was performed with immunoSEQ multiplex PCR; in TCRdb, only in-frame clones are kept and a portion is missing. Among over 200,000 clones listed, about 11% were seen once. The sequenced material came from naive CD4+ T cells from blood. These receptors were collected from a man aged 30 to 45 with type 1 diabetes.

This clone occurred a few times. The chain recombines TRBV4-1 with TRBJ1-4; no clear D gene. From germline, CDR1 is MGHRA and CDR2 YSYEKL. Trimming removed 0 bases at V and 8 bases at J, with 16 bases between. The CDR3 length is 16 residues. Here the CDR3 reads CASSQDRGVDWEKLFF. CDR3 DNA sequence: TGCGCCAGCAGCCAAGACCGTGGTGTCGACTGGGAAAAACTGTTTTTT.

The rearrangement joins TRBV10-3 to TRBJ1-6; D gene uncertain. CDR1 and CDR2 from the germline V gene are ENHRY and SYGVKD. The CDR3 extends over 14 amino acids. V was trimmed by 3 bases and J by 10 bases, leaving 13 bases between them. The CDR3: CAISDPSEVSPLHF. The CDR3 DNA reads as TGTGCCATCAGTGACCCTTCTGAGGTCTCACCCCTCCACTTT.

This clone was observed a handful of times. The CDR3 is CASNTGGSGNTIYF. In nucleotides, the CDR3 is TGTGCCAGCAACACGGGGGGCTCTGGAAACACCATATATTTT. V and J are TRBV6-6 and TRBJ1-3; weak D call: TRBD1 (5 bases). The CDR3 has 14 amino acids. Germline loops: CDR1 MNHNY, CDR2 SVGAGI (reference sequence). Trimming took off 7 bases at V and 0 bases at J, with 10 bases between the two ends.

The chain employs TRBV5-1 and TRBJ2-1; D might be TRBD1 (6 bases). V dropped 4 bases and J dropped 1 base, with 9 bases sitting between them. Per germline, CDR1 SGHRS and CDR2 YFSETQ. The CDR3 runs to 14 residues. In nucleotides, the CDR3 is TGCGCCAGCAGCGTAGGACAGTCCTACAATGAGCAGTTCTTC. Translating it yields CASSVGQSYNEQFF.